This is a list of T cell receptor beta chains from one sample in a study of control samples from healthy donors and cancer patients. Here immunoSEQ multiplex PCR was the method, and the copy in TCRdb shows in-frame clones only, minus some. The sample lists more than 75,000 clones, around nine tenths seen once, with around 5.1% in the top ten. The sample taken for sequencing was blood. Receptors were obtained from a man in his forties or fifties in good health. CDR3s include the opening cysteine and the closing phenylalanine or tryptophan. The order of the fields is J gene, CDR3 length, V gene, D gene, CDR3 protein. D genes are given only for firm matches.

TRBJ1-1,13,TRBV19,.,CASRQGGKTEAFF
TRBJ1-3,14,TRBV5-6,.,CASSRLGPGNTIYF
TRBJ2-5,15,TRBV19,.,CASSIWDKGGETQYF
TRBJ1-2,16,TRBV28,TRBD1,CASHRAGQGLSYGYTF
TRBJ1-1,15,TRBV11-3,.,CASSLGSAMNTEAFF
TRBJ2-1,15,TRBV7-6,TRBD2,CASSKTSGVGNEQFF
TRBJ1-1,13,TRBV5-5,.,CASSLTRDTEAFF
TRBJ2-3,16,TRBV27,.,CASRIAGWVSTDTQYF
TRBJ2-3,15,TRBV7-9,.,CASSPPGAGGDTQYF
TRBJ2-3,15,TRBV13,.,CASSLEGLSTDTQYF
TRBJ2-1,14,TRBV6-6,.,CASSSPDSPNEQFF
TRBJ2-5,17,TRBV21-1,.,CASSARSRGLGAETQYF
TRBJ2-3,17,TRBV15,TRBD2,CATSRDVSGGISDTQYF
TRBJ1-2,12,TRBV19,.,CASSTEIYGYTF
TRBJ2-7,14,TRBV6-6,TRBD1,CASSYPTGTYEQYF
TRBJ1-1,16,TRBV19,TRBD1,CASSRDRDRGSTEAFF
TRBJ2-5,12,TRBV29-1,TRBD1,CSGKGAGETQYF
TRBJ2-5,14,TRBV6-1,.,CASSEGPGQETQYF
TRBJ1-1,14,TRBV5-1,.,CASSLLRLDTEAFF
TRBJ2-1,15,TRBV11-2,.,CASSLMRRRLNEQFF
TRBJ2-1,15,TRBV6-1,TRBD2,CASSEFSGGFNEQFF
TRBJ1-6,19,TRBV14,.,CASSPGDGKEFSYNSPLHF
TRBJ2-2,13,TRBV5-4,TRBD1,CASMGQHTGELFF
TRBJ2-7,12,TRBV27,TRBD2,CASSYSGGEQYF
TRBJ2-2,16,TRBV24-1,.,CATSESGLRDTGELFF
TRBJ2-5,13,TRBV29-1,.,CSVEGASDETQYF
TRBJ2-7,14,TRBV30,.,CAWSPGTATYEQYF
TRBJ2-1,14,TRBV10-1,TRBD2,CASSLAGDLNEQFF
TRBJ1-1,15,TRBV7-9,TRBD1,CASSLQGAMYTEAFF
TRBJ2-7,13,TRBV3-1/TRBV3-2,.,CASSQGHPYEQYF
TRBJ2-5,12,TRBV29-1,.,CSALPGGETQYF
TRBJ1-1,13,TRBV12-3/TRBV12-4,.,CASSLRERTEAFF
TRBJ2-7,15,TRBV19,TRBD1,CASSTRTGGSYEQYF
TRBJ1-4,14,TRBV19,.,CASTSGRENEKLFF
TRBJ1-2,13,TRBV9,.,CASSVDRSYGYTF
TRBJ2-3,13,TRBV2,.,CASTRDPRDTQYF
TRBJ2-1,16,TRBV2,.,CASRTEGLVGGNEQFF
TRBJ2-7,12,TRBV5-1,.,CASSPEPYEQYF
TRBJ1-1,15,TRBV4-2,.,CASSPTAPWGTEAFF
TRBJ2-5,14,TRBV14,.,CASSLSGQPETQYF
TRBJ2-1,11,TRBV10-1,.,CASSESDEQFF